The 6 T cell receptor beta chains presented below share a single source sample, sequenced in a study of CD8 T cells in ankylosing spondylitis. TCRdb fed the 5' RACE reads into MiXCR, producing one record per CDR3 protein. The sample carries about 130,000 distinct CDR3 sequences, roughly 6.6% recorded once. Sequenced input: blood, either unsorted or a sorted T cell fraction (not recorded which). The receptors stem from a female donor with ankylosing spondylitis or in good health (not recorded which).

This clonotype occurred many times. V gene TRBV24-1 combines with J gene TRBJ1-1, with 11 bases that match TRBD1. Germline values: CDR1 KGHDR, CDR2 SFDVKD. This CDR3 is built from 13 residues. J lost 3 bases, V lost 9 bases, and 2 bases had no gene match. The CDR3 bases are TGTGCCACCGCGGGACAGGGGGACACTGAAGCTTTCTTT. Translating gives CATAGQGDTEAFF.

This clonotype occurred many times. The V and J genes are TRBV11-2 and TRBJ2-3, with D possibly called TRBD1 or TRBD2 (5 bases each). Germline V gene lookup returns CDR1 SGHAT and CDR2 FQNNGV. V lost 1 base, J lost 6 bases, and 11 bases lay in between. CDR3 length: 14 amino acids. CDR3 in DNA: TGTGCCAGCAGCTTAGGGGGGAGCCCTGATACGCAGTATTTT. Translated: CASSLGGSPDTQYF.

There are many counts of this clonotype. This chain connects TRBV12-3 or TRBV12-4 to TRBJ1-2; the D gene is possibly TRBD1 (5 bases). This CDR3 has 13 amino acids. V lost 3 bases and J lost 8, with 13 bases in between. The CDR3 region is CASSFNRGSGYTF. The CDR3 DNA reads TGTGCCAGCAGTTTTAATAGGGGAAGCGGCTACACCTTC.

This clonotype was seen many times. This chain connects TRBV7-2 to TRBJ2-5, with D unresolved. CDR3 length: 13 residues. Germline CDR1 is SGHTA and CDR2 is FQGNSA. Trimming stripped 2 bases from V and 3 bases from J, with 7 bases between. CDR3 DNA: TGTGCCAGCAGCTTACCCATTGAAGAGACCCAGTACTTC. Protein product: CASSLPIEETQYF.

Regarding this clonotype: It may be a read error: a sequence one base away is much more abundant. DNA of the CDR3: TGCACCAGCAGCTTGGAGGGCAGCAATCAGCCCCAGCATTTT. Protein: CTSSLEGSNQPQHF. V usage is TRBV5-1 and J usage is TRBJ1-5; D gene uncertain. CDR1 is SGHRS and CDR2 is YFSETQ in the germline V gene. The CDR3 covers 14 residues.

This clonotype was picked up a small number of times. J is TRBJ2-1 and V is TRBV11-3, with D perhaps matching TRBD1 (5 bases). This CDR3 has 16 residues. Trimming shortened V by 5 bases and J by 6 bases, and 20 bases separated the two germline ends. The V gene's germline CDR1 is SGHNT and CDR2 YENEEA. For the CDR3, the DNA is TGTGCCAGCAGCATACGATCAGGGTCCAAGGCCAATGAGCAGTTCTTC. It yields the protein CASSIRSGSKANEQFF.